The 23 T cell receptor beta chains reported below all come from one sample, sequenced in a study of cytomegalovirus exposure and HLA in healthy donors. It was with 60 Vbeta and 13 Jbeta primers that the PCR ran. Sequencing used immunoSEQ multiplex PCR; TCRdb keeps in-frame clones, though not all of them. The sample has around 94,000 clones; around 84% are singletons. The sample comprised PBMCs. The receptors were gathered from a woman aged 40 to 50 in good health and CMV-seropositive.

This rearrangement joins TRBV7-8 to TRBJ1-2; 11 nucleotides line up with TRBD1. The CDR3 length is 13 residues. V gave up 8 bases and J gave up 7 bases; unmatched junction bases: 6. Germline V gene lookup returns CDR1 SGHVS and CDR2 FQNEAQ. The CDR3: CASLVGQGGGYTF. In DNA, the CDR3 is TGTGCCAGCCTGGTGGGACAGGGGGGTGGCTACACCTTC. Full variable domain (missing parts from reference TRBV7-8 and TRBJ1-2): GAGVSQSPRYKVAKRGQDVALRCDPISGHVSLFWYQQALGQGPEFLTYFQNEAQLDKSGLPSDRFFAERPEGSVSTLKIQRTQQEDSAVYLCASLVGQGGGYTFGSGTRLTVV.

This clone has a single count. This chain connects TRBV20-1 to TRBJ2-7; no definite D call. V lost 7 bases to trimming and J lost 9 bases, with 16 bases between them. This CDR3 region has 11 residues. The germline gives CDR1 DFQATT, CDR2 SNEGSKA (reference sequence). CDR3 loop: CSVWAAPGQYF. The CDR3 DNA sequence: TGCAGTGTATGGGCTGCCCCTGGGCAGTACTTC.

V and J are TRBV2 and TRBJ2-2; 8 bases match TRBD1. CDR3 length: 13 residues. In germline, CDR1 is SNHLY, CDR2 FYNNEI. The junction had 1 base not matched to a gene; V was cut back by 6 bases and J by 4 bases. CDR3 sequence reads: CASSGQGTGELFF. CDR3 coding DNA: TGTGCCAGCAGCGGACAGGGCACCGGGGAGCTGTTTTTT.

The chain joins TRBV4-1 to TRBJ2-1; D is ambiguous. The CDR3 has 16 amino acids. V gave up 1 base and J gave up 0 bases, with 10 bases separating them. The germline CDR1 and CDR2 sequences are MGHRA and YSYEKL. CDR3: CASSQGSRRSYNEQFF. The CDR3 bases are TGCGCCAGCAGCCAAGGGTCCAGGCGCTCCTACAATGAGCAGTTCTTC.

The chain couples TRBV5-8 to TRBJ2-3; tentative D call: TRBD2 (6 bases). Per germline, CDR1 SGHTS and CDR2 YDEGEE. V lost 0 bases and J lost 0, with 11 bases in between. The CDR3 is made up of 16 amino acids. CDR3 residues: CASSLGEVTSTDTQYF. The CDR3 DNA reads TGTGCCAGCAGCTTGGGGGAGGTCACTAGCACAGATACGCAGTATTTT.

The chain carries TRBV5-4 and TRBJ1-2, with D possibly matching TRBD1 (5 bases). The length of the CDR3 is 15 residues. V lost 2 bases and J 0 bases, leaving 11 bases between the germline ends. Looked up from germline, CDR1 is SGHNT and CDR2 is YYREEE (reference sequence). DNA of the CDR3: TGTGCCAGCAGCTTTTACAGGAGAGCTAACTATGGCTACACCTTC. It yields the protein CASSFYRRANYGYTF.

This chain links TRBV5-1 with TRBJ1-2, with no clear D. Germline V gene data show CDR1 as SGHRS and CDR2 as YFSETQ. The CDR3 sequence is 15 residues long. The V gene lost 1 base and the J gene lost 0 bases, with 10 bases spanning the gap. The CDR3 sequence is CASSLLGDSNYGYTF. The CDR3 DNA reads TGCGCCAGCAGCTTGCTAGGCGACTCTAACTATGGCTACACCTTC.

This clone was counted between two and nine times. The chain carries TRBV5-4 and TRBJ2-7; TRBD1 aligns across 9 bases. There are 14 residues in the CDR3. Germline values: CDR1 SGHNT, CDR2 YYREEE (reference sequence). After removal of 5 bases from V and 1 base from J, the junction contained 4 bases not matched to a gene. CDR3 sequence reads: CASRRQGGSYEQYF. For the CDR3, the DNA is TGTGCCAGCAGGCGACAGGGGGGTTCCTACGAGCAGTACTTC.

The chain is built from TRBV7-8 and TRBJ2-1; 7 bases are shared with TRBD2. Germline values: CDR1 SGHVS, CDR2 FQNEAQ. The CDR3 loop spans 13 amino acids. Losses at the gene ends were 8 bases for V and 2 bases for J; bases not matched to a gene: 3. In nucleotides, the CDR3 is TGTGCCAGCGGGAGGGGAGCCTACAATGAGCAGTTCTTC. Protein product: CASGRGAYNEQFF.

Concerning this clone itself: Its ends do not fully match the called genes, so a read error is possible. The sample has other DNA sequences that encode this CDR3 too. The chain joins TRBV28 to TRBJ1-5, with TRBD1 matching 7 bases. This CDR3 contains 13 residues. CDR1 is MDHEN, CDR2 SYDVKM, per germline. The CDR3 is CASSGTVNQPQHF. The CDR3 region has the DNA TGCGCCAGCAGCGGGACAGTAAATCAGCCCCAGCATTTT. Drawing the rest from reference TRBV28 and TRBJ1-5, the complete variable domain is DVKVTQSSRYLVKRTGEKVFLECVQDMDHENMFWYRQDPGLGLRLIYFSYDVKMKEKGDIPEGYSVSREKKERFSLILESASTNQTSMYLCASSGTVNQPQHFGDGTRLSIL.

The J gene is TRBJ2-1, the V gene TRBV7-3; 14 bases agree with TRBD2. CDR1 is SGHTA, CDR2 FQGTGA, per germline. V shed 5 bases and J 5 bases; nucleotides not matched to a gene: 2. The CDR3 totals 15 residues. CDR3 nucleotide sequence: TGTGCCAGCAGCGCGACTAGCGGGAGGGACAATGAGCAGTTCTTC. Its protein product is CASSATSGRDNEQFF.

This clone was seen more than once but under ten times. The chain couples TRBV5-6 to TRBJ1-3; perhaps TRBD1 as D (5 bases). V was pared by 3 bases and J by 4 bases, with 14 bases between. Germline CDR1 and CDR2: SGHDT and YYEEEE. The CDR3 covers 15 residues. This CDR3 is CASSSLGTHGNTIYF. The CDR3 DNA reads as TGTGCCAGCAGCTCCCTTGGGACTCACGGAAACACCATATATTTT.

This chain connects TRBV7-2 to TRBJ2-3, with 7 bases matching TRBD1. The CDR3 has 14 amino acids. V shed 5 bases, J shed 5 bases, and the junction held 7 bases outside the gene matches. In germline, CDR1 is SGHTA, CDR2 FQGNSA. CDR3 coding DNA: TGTGCCAGCAGCCAACAAGGGGGCGGAGATACGCAGTATTTT. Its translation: CASSQQGGGDTQYF.

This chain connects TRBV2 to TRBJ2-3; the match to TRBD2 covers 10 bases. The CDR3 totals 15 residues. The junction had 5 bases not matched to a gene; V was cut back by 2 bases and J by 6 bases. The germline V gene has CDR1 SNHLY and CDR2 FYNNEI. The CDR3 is CASSEILAGADTQYF. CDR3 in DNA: TGTGCCAGCAGTGAAATCCTAGCGGGAGCTGATACGCAGTATTTT.

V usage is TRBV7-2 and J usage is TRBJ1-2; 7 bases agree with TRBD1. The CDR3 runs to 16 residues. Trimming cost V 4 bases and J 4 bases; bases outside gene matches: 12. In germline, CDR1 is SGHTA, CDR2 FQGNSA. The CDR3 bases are TGTGCCAGCAGCTCCCATTTAGAACAGGGGATCTATGGCTACACCTTC. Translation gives CASSSHLEQGIYGYTF.

The CDR3 here is CASSLEEGAEQYF. DNA of the CDR3: TGCGCCAGCAGCTTGGAGGAGGGAGCCGAGCAGTACTTC. The chain has TRBV5-1 and TRBJ2-7, with a weak D call TRBD2 (6 bases). Germline V CDR1 and CDR2: SGHRS, YFSETQ. The V and J ends lost 0 bases and 6 bases respectively, with 10 bases between them. The CDR3 covers 13 residues.

CDR3 nucleotides: TGCGCCAGCAGCTTGTCAGGGAACTCTAGGGAGCAGTACTTC. Translation: CASSLSGNSREQYF. The chain couples TRBV5-1 to TRBJ2-7, with D maybe TRBD1 (5 bases). Trimming shortened V by 1 base and J by 7 bases, and 15 bases separated the two germline ends. The CDR3 consists of 14 residues. The V gene's germline CDR1 is SGHRS and CDR2 YFSETQ. The full variable domain, completed using reference TRBV5-1 and TRBJ2-7, is KAGVTQTPRYLIKTRGQQVTLSCSPISGHRSVSWYQQTPGQGLQFLFEYFSETQRNKGNFPGRFSGRQFSNSRSEMNVSTLELGDSALYLCASSLSGNSREQYFGPGTRLTVT.

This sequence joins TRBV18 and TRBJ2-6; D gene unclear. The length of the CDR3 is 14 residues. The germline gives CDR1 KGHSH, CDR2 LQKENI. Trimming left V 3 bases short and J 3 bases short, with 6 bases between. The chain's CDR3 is CASSPQYGANVLTF. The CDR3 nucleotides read TGTGCCAGCTCACCTCAGTATGGGGCCAACGTCCTGACTTTC.

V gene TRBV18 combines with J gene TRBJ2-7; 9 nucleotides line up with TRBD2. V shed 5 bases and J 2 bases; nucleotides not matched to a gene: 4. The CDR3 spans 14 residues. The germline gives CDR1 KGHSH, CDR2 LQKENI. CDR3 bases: TGTGCCAGCTCAAATTTAGCGGGAGCCTACGAGCAGTACTTC. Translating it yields CASSNLAGAYEQYF.

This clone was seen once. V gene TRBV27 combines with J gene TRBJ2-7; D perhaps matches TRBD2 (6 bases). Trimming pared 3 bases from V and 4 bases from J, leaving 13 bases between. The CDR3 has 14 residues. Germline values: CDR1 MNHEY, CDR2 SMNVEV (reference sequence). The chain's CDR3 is CASSFGRGPYEQYF. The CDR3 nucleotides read TGTGCCAGCAGTTTTGGGCGGGGCCCGTACGAGCAGTACTTC.

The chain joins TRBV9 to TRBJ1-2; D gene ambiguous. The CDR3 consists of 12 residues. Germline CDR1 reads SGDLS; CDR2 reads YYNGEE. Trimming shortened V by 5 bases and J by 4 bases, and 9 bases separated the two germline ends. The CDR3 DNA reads TGTGCCAGCAGGAGGGATGGCTATGGCTACACCTTC. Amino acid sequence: CASRRDGYGYTF.

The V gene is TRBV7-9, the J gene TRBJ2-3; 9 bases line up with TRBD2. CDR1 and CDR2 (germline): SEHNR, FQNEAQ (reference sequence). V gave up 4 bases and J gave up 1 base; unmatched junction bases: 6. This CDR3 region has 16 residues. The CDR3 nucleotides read TGTGCCAGCAGCTCCCCACAGCGGGAGGGCACAGATACGCAGTATTTT. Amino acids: CASSSPQREGTDTQYF. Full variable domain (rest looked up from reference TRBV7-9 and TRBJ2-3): DTGVSQNPRHKITKRGQNVTFRCDPISEHNRLYWYRQTLGQGPEFLTYFQNEAQLEKSRLLSDRFSAERPKGSFSTLEIQRTEQGDSAMYLCASSSPQREGTDTQYFGPGTRLTVL.

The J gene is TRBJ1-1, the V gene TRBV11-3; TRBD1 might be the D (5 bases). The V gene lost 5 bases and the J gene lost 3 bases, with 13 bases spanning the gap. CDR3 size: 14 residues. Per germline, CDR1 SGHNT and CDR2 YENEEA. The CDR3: CASSPQAGHTEAFF. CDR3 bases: TGTGCCAGCAGCCCCCAGGCAGGGCACACTGAAGCTTTCTTT.